This T cell receptor (beta chain) was recovered during a study of shared clonotypes between healthy human individuals. Findings and caveats of the study: Four donors had around 5% of their naive CD4 clonotypes in common. Specimens sampled were limited to blood, with tissue repertoires likely differing.

Clones were read by immunoSEQ multiplex PCR, and TCRdb kept only the in-frame ones, dropping some. The table lists about 2.1 million clones, just over 90% of them singletons, with around 1.7% in the top ten. In this sample, this clone turned up a few times. The antigen is undetermined. Other DNA sequences in this specimen translate into the identical CDR3. Naive CD8 cells lacked CD45RO and underwent positive selection for CCR7, leaving out terminally differentiated effector memory CD45RA+ cells. Recent acute infections and vaccinations were absent in the healthy HIV-negative adult donors. The TCR was taken from a man aged 18 to 29 in good health. Some clones in this sample may be carry-over from other donors' samples. Sequenced material: naive CD8+ T cells from PBMCs.

The CDR3 is CASSYSGGDGYTF. CDR3 in DNA: TGTGCCAGCAGTTACTCAGGGGGTGATGGCTACACCTTC. The chain joins TRBV6-5 to TRBJ1-2; D may be TRBD1 (6 bases). Trimming removed 0 bases from V and 6 bases from J, with 8 bases in between. CDR3 size: 13 residues. The V gene's germline CDR1 is MNHEY and CDR2 SVGAGI.